The 16 T cell receptor beta chains given below trace back to one sample, sequenced in a study of technical replicates of blood from a handful of donors. Sequencing used immunoSEQ multiplex PCR; TCRdb keeps in-frame clones, though not all of them. The table lists under 55,000 clones, 95% to 96% of them singletons, with approximately 0.4% in the top ten. Sequences were obtained from T cells isolated from PBMCs. The receptors shown here come from a human donor in good health.

The rearrangement uses TRBV27 and TRBJ2-7; 8 bases are a match to TRBD1. From germline, CDR1 is MNHEY and CDR2 SMNVEV (reference sequence). The CDR3 length is 12 residues. With V trimmed by 6 bases and J by 5 bases, 3 bases remained unmatched. This CDR3 reads CASRTGDNEQYF. The CDR3 bases are TGTGCCAGCAGGACAGGGGACAACGAGCAGTACTTC.

This chain uses TRBV5-1 with TRBJ2-7; D perhaps matches TRBD1 (6 bases). Germline V CDR1 and CDR2: SGHRS, YFSETQ. The V end lost 4 bases, the J end lost 0 bases, and 14 bases lay between the germline ends. This CDR3 has 15 residues. CDR3 bases: TGCGCCAGCAGCAACAGGGTTAGAGGCTCCTACGAGCAGTACTTC. The encoded protein is CASSNRVRGSYEQYF.

The chain carries TRBV5-6 and TRBJ1-5; 7 bases align to TRBD1. The germline V gene encodes CDR1 SGHDT and CDR2 YYEEEE. V gave up 0 bases and J gave up 4 bases; unmatched junction bases: 4. The CDR3 is 15 residues long. CDR3 nucleotide sequence: TGTGCCAGCAGCTTGGCAGGGGGATTAAATCAGCCCCAGCATTTT. The encoded protein is CASSLAGGLNQPQHF.

The chain links TRBV29-1 to TRBJ2-7, with D maybe TRBD1 (6 bases). The germline V gene encodes CDR1 SQVTM and CDR2 ANQGSEA. The CDR3 is 11 amino acids. V was shortened by 7 bases and J by 3 bases, with 10 bases between the two germline ends. The CDR3 region has the DNA TGCAGCGCAAGACAGGACTACGAGCAGTACTTC. Residues: CSARQDYEQYF.

V gene TRBV27 combines with J gene TRBJ1-2; maybe TRBD1 (6 bases). This CDR3 has 14 residues. V was pared by 2 bases and J by 2 bases, with 9 bases between. CDR1 is MNHEY and CDR2 is SMNVEV in the germline V gene (reference sequence). The CDR3 loop reads CASSLTGSNYGYTF. CDR3 nucleotides: TGTGCCAGCAGTTTAACAGGGTCAAACTATGGCTACACCTTC.

The J gene is TRBJ2-1, the V gene TRBV19, with D possibly TRBD1 on 5 matching bases. The CDR3 is made up of 10 amino acids. Between the trimmed V and J ends, which lost 10 bases and 9 bases, there was a span of 10 bases. Germline assignment: CDR1 LNHDA and CDR2 SQIVND (reference sequence). The CDR3 loop is CATRGGEQFF. The CDR3, as DNA: TGTGCCACAAGGGGCGGTGAGCAGTTCTTC.

This clone was seen a handful of times. The chain links TRBV29-1 to TRBJ1-1; D gene uncertain. This CDR3 comprises 14 residues. Trimming took off 1 base at V and 0 bases at J, with 9 bases between the two ends. From germline, CDR1 is SQVTM and CDR2 ANQGSEA. CDR3 region: CSVEVGAVNTEAFF. The CDR3 DNA reads TGCAGCGTTGAAGTGGGAGCAGTGAACACTGAAGCTTTCTTT.

The chain links TRBV5-4 to TRBJ2-5; 11 nucleotides line up with TRBD2. V lost 5 bases, J lost 4 bases, and 10 bases stayed unmatched. The CDR3 covers 16 residues. Germline V gene sequence: CDR1 SGHNT, CDR2 YYREEE (reference sequence). CDR3 DNA sequence: TGTGCCAGCAGTTCGTTAGCGGGAGGGCCAGGAGAGACCCAGTACTTC. Translation: CASSSLAGGPGETQYF.

This chain joins TRBV11-3 and TRBJ1-3; unclear D gene. The V and J ends lost 5 bases and 4 bases respectively, with 3 bases between them. This CDR3 is 11 amino acids long. Germline V gene data show CDR1 as SGHNT and CDR2 as YENEEA. CDR3 in DNA: TGTGCCAGCAGCCCAGGAAACACCATATATTTT. As protein: CASSPGNTIYF.

In this sample, this clone turned up once. One end of the junction is discordant with germline, which a read error may explain. The chain uses TRBV11-2 and TRBJ2-2; the match to TRBD2 covers 11 bases. There are 18 residues in the CDR3. Germline V CDR1 and CDR2: SGHAT, FQNNGV. For the CDR3, the DNA is TGTGCCAGCACCACAAGCACTAGCGGGAGAGAGAACCCCGGGGAGCTGTTTTTT. Protein sequence: CASTTSTSGRENPGELFF.

This clone was seen just once. This chain links TRBV29-1 with TRBJ2-7; possible D gene TRBD1, 5 bases. Germline CDR1 is SQVTM and CDR2 is ANQGSEA. Trimming took off 7 bases at V and 3 bases at J, with 19 bases between the two ends. The CDR3 is made up of 14 amino acids. The CDR3, as DNA: TGCAGCGCCGCAGGAAGTAAGGGGTTCTACGAGCAGTACTTC. The encoded protein is CSAAGSKGFYEQYF.

The CDR3 nucleotides are TGTGCCAGCAGCCAGGGCAACAACTATGGCTACACCTTC. Protein sequence: CASSQGNNYGYTF. The J gene is TRBJ1-2, the V gene TRBV27; tentative D call: TRBD1 (5 bases). V gave up 6 bases and J gave up 2 bases, with 10 bases separating them. The CDR3 is 13 residues long. Germline CDR1 and CDR2: MNHEY and SMNVEV (reference sequence).

J is TRBJ2-1 and V is TRBV29-1; 10 bases are a match to TRBD2. Trimming cost V 2 bases and J 8 bases; bases outside gene matches: 3. The CDR3 length is 13 residues. Germline V CDR1 and CDR2: SQVTM, ANQGSEA. The CDR3 DNA is TGCAGCGTTGAACCTAGCGGGAGTGATGAGCAGTTCTTC. It codes for CSVEPSGSDEQFF.

V and J are TRBV7-8 and TRBJ1-5; maybe TRBD1 (6 bases). Germline loops: CDR1 SGHVS, CDR2 FQNEAQ. The CDR3 covers 15 residues. V was cut by 4 bases and J by 7 bases, with 17 bases left in between. The CDR3 DNA reads as TGTGCCAGCAGCTCAGTAACAGGGTTTGGGCAGCCCCAGCATTTT. Translation gives CASSSVTGFGQPQHF. Combining the CDR3 with reference TRBV7-8 and TRBJ1-5 gives the whole variable domain GAGVSQSPRYKVAKRGQDVALRCDPISGHVSLFWYQQALGQGPEFLTYFQNEAQLDKSGLPSDRFFAERPEGSVSTLKIQRTQQEDSAVYLCASSSVTGFGQPQHFGDGTRLSIL.

The count of this clone is one. The V call is TRBV6-6, the J call TRBJ2-1, with D maybe TRBD1 (6 bases). Germline V gene data show CDR1 as MNHNY and CDR2 as SVGAGI (reference sequence). The CDR3 is made up of 15 amino acids. The ends were cut back, 2 bases at V and 7 bases at J, with 15 bases in the middle. The CDR3 loop reads CASSYLSTGLNEQFF. CDR3 coding DNA: TGTGCCAGCAGTTACCTATCGACAGGACTTAATGAGCAGTTCTTC.

The rearrangement joins TRBV28 to TRBJ1-4, with D perhaps matching TRBD1 (6 bases). The CDR3 is made up of 10 amino acids. Trimming took 8 bases from V and 8 from J, leaving 6 bases between them. Germline loops: CDR1 MDHEN, CDR2 SYDVKM. Here the CDR3 reads CASGTEKLFF. CDR3 bases: TGTGCCAGCGGGACAGAAAAACTGTTTTTT.